This T cell receptor beta chain is drawn from a study of T cell responses to AZD1222 COVID-19 vaccine. Whole-study context: Second-dose intervals of approximately 4 or approximately 12 weeks were pooled.

Comment on this clone: Its antigen is undetermined.

The assay was immunoSEQ multiplex PCR, and TCRdb's table has in-frame clones only and misses some. The sample has approximately 74,000 clones, 70% to 90% seen once. The CDR3 has 17 residues. The junction had 12 bases not matched to a gene; V was cut back by 4 bases and J by 3 bases. Germline V CDR1 and CDR2: SNHLY, FYNNEI. General study points: Clonal diversity may have been underestimated, and the donors were mostly white British, with more females than males. Seropositive AZD1222 recipients at baseline numbered only five to seven.

This clonotype originated in an adult in good health. The chain employs TRBV2 and TRBJ1-5, with 7 bases matching TRBD1. Sequencing used peripheral blood, obtained on day 0 of AZD1222 vaccination. The CDR3 region is CASSVYFGTELNQPQHF. For the CDR3, the DNA is TGTGCCAGCAGTGTGTATTTCGGGACAGAGCTCAATCAGCCCCAGCATTTT.